This section outlines one T cell receptor beta chain sequence together with its context. Its antigen remains unknown. These data originate in a study of cytomegalovirus exposure and HLA in healthy donors. Background on the study: In a previous analysis, more than 90 million unique TCR beta sequences were found from 170 million or so T cells.

Germline V gives CDR1 WNHNN, CDR2 SYGVQD (reference sequence). J was trimmed by 5 bases and V by 3 bases; bases with no gene match: 3. This CDR3 is 15 amino acids long. Primers for the PCR totalled 60 Vbeta and 13 Jbeta. Data came from immunoSEQ multiplex PCR; TCRdb stores just in-frame clones and leaves some out. The sample consists of around 120,000 clones, more than 60% of them appearing once. Findings and caveats of the study: Previously analyzed data showed that most TCR beta V segments were productive at a frequency of about 87% or about 30%. 87-base-pair reads could not separate some V segments, including TRBV6-2 and TRBV6-3. What was likely a sequencing artifact was a cluster of highly shared sequence variants.

V gene TRBV10-1 combines with J gene TRBJ2-1, with 11 bases fitting TRBD2. Material: PBMCs. This clonotype was sampled from a middle-aged woman in good health and CMV-seropositive. CDR3 loop: CASSDISGGDNEQFF. The DNA for the CDR3 is TGCGCCAGCAGTGATATTAGCGGGGGGGACAATGAGCAGTTCTTC.